The 12 T cell receptor beta chains in this list originate from one sample, sequenced in a study of blood T cells in healthy people across ages (dated by TCRdb to between 2014 and 2017). The library came from 5' RACE. The data were produced on an Illumina HiSeq 2500. The second PCR ran for about 7 to 11 cycles and used a J-beta primer mix along with a sample-barcoded 5' primer. TCRdb ran its own pipeline on the public reads, namely fastp trimming at Q25 and MiXCR clone calling, and kept in-frame beta chains. Under each unique CDR3 protein, matching rows form one entry showing the most common genes and DNA. Across this sample there are approximately 850,000 distinct CDR3 sequences, with nearly 60% seen only once. Of the sample, about 20% falls within the top ten clones. The sequenced sample was blood. These receptor sequences come from a man aged 30 to 45 in good health.

This rearrangement joins TRBV15 to TRBJ2-6; D gene uncertain. CDR1 is LNHNV and CDR2 is YYDKDF in the germline V gene (reference sequence). The CDR3 has 16 residues. Trimming stripped 0 bases from V and 4 bases from J, with 10 bases between. The CDR3 protein is CATSRDRQTGANVLTF. The CDR3 coding sequence is TGTGCCACCAGCAGAGATCGGCAGACCGGGGCCAACGTCCTGACTTTC.

This clonotype turned up a few times. This sequence joins TRBV20-1 and TRBJ1-5, with D possibly being TRBD1 (6 bases). Trimming removed 5 bases from V and 5 bases from J, with 19 bases in between. Germline assignment: CDR1 DFQATT and CDR2 SNEGSKA (reference sequence). This CDR3 has 15 residues. CDR3 region: CSAWIDGGHDQPQHF. In DNA, the CDR3 is TGCAGTGCTTGGATTGATGGGGGGCACGATCAGCCCCAGCATTTT.

This clonotype occurred a few times. The chain links TRBV27 to TRBJ2-7, with TRBD1 as a possible D gene (5 bases). V shed 6 bases and J shed 1 base, with 13 bases lying between them. This CDR3 region has 14 residues. CDR1 and CDR2 (germline): MNHEY, SMNVEV (reference sequence). CDR3 region: CASSFLDSSYEQYF. The CDR3 coding sequence is TGTGCCAGCAGCTTTCTAGACAGTTCCTACGAGCAGTACTTC.

This clonotype turned up a few times. The chain joins TRBV4-3 to TRBJ2-7; tentative D call: TRBD2 (6 bases). The CDR3 runs to 15 residues. The V gene's germline CDR1 is LGHNA and CDR2 YSLEER. The V and J ends lost 1 base and 3 bases respectively, with 13 bases between them. The CDR3 spells CASSQGVIGSYEQYF. The CDR3 nucleotides are TGCGCCAGCAGCCAAGGAGTTATCGGGAGCTACGAGCAGTACTTC.

The chain is built from TRBV15 and TRBJ2-5; D uncertain. The germline CDR1 and CDR2 sequences are LNHNV and YYDKDF (reference sequence). The CDR3 contains 14 residues. V lost 4 bases to trimming and J lost 2 bases, with 11 bases between them. CDR3 protein: CATSTRDGQETQYF. The CDR3 DNA follows: TGTGCCACCAGCACCCGCGATGGTCAAGAGACCCAGTACTTC.

This clonotype was counted at least ten times. The rearrangement links TRBV4-3 to TRBJ2-1; 8 bases line up with TRBD2. V lost 1 base and J lost 10; bases outside the gene matches: 9. The CDR3 sequence is 15 residues long. The germline V gene has CDR1 LGHNA and CDR2 YSLEER. This chain's CDR3 is CASSQAGGPSREQFF. CDR3 DNA: TGCGCCAGCAGCCAAGCGGGAGGGCCCTCGCGGGAGCAGTTCTTC.

The genes are TRBV11-2 and TRBJ2-7, with D unresolved. The DNA end lines up better with TRBJ2-5; the J call may be wrong. Germline CDR1 SGHAT, CDR2 FQNNGV. The CDR3 is made up of 14 amino acids. The chain's CDR3 is CASSLTVEGETQYF. The CDR3 DNA sequence: TGTGCCAGCAGCTTGACGGTCGAAGGAGAGACCCAGTACTTC.

V is TRBV20-1 and J is TRBJ2-7; 10 nucleotides match TRBD1. CDR1 is DFQATT and CDR2 is SNEGSKA in the germline V gene (reference sequence). CDR3 length: 13 amino acids. Trimming removed 6 bases from V and 5 bases from J; junction bases left unmatched: 7. The CDR3 DNA sequence: TGCAGTGCCCGGACAGGGGGGACCGACGAGCAGTACTTC. Its translation: CSARTGGTDEQYF.

This chain links TRBV15 with TRBJ2-3; 7 nucleotides align to TRBD2. CDR1 LNHNV and CDR2 YYDKDF come from the germline V gene (reference sequence). This CDR3 region has 14 residues. With 5 bases clipped from V and 3 bases from J, the junction kept 5 bases outside the gene matches. CDR3 amino acids: CATSHGTTTDTQYF. The CDR3 nucleotides are TGTGCCACCAGCCACGGGACTACAACAGATACGCAGTATTTT.

V is TRBV7-6 and J is TRBJ2-1; D is possibly TRBD1 or TRBD2 (5 bases each). This CDR3 has 21 residues. Germline-derived CDR1 and CDR2 are SGHVS and FNYEAQ. V lost 5 bases, J lost 0 bases, and 29 bases lay in between. This CDR3 is CASSHGTGTTLNIFSYNEQFF. The CDR3 DNA sequence: TGTGCCAGCAGCCACGGGACCGGGACCACCCTTAATATATTCTCCTACAATGAGCAGTTCTTC. The complete variable domain, with remaining parts taken from reference TRBV7-6 and TRBJ2-1, reads GAGVSQSPRYKVTKRGQDVALRCDPISGHVSLYWYRQALGQGPEFLTYFNYEAQQDKSGLPNDRFSAERPEGSISTLTIQRTEQRDSAMYRCASSHGTGTTLNIFSYNEQFFGPGTRLTVL.

This chain connects TRBV10-3 to TRBJ2-7, with D hard to call. CDR1 and CDR2 (germline): ENHRY, SYGVKD. The CDR3 sequence is 13 residues long. Trimming pared 10 bases from V and 0 bases from J, leaving 13 bases between. The CDR3 DNA reads as TGTGCCACCCAGAGTCCAAGCTCCTACGAGCAGTACTTC. Its protein is CATQSPSSYEQYF.

This sequence joins TRBV7-2 and TRBJ1-2; perhaps TRBD1 as D (5 bases). Trimming took 3 bases from V and 7 from J, leaving 15 bases between them. Germline V gives CDR1 SGHTA, CDR2 FQGNSA. The CDR3 is made up of 14 amino acids. This CDR3 is CASSLGGGLSGYTF. CDR3 in DNA: TGTGCCAGCAGCTTGGGGGGGGGTCTGAGTGGCTACACCTTC. The whole variable domain, filled in from reference TRBV7-2 and TRBJ1-2, reads GAGVSQSPSNKVTEKGKDVELRCDPISGHTALYWYRQSLGQGLEFLIYFQGNSAPDKSGLPSDRFSAERTGGSVSTLTIQRTQQEDSAVYLCASSLGGGLSGYTFGSGTRLTVV.